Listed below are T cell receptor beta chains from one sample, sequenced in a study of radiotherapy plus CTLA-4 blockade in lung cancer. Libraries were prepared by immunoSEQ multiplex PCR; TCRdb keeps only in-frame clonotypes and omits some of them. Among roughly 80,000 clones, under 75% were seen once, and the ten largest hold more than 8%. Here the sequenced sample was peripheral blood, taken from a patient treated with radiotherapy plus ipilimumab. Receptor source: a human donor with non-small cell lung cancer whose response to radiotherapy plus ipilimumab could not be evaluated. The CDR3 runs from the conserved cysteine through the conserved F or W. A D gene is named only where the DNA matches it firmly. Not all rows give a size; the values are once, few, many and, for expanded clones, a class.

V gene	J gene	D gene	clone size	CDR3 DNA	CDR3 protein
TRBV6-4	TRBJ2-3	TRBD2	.	TGTGCCAGCAGTATGACAGCGGGGGGCACAGATACGCAGTATTTT	CASSMTAGGTDTQYF
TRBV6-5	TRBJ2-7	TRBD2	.	TGTGCCAGCAGTTACCCGGGTGGGGGGGACCACGAGCAGTACTTC	CASSYPGGGDHEQYF
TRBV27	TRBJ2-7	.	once	TGTGCCAGCAGTTTGAAGTCGGCAGGGGCCTCCTACGAGCAGTACTTC	CASSLKSAGASYEQYF
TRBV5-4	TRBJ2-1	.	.	TGTGCCAGCAGCCCCGGGGCAGGGGGGTATGAGCAGTTCTTC	CASSPGAGGYEQFF
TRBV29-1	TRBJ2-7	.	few	TGCAGCGTTGAAGATTCGAACAGGGCCTACGAGCAGTACTTC	CSVEDSNRAYEQYF
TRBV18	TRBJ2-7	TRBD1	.	TGTGCCAGCTCACCCTCAGGGACAGGGGGGACCGGTAGCTACGAGCAGTACTTC	CASSPSGTGGTGSYEQYF
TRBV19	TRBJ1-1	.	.	TGTGCCAGCTCGAGTAACAGAGCTCTGTTGGCGAACACTGAAGCTTTCTTT	CASSSNRALLANTEAFF
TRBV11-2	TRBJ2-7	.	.	TGTGCCAGCAGCTCCGACAGTAGGGAGCAGTACTTC	CASSSDSREQYF
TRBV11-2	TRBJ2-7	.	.	TGTGCCAGCAGCTTAGATGACAGTAGCCAGTACTTC	CASSLDDSSQYF
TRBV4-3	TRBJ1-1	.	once	TGCGCCAGCAGCCAAGATAAGGGGGTCTCGGGTCATCCTGAAGCTTTCTTT	CASSQDKGVSGHPEAFF
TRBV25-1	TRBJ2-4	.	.	TGTGCCAGCAGTGAACCCGGACTAGCCAAAAACATTCAGTACTTC	CASSEPGLAKNIQYF
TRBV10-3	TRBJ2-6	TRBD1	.	TGTGCCACGTTACAGGGGGCGGGTCGCTCTGGGGCCAACGTCCTGACTTTC	CATLQGAGRSGANVLTF
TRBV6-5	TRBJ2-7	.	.	TGTGCCAGCAGCCAAGGACAGACGCCGCCTTACGAGCAGTACTTC	CASSQGQTPPYEQYF
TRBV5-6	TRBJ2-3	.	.	TGTGCCAGCAGCTTGTGGGCTACAGATACGCAGTATTTT	CASSLWATDTQYF
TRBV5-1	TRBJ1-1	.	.	TGCGCCAGCACCTACGACAGAAACACTGAAGCTTTCTTT	CASTYDRNTEAFF
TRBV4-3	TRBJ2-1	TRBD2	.	TGCGCCAGCAGCGAGGGACTAGCGGGGGCCTACAATGAGCAGTTCTTC	CASSEGLAGAYNEQFF
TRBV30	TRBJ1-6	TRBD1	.	TGTGCCTGGAGTGTACGGGACAGGGATAATTCACCCCTCCACTTT	CAWSVRDRDNSPLHF
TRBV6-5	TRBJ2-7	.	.	TGTGCCAGCAGCGTCTTCGGGGAGCAGTACTTC	CASSVFGEQYF
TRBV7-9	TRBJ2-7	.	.	TGTGCCAGCAGCGCCCGTAGGAGGCCTTACGAGCAGTACTTC	CASSARRRPYEQYF
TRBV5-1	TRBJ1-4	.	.	TGCGCCAGCAGCTTGGGGGGCTTGAGTGAAAAACTGTTTTTT	CASSLGGLSEKLFF
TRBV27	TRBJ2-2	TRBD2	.	TGTGCCAGCAGTTACTCAGGACTAGCGGAGAACACCGGGGAGCTGTTTTTT	CASSYSGLAENTGELFF
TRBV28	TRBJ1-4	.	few	TGTGCCAGCATGCCTGGAGGGTATGAAAAACTGTTTTTT	CASMPGGYEKLFF
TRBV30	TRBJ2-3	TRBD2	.	TGTGCCTGGAGTGGAGCGGGGGGCCGCACAGATACGCAGTATTTT	CAWSGAGGRTDTQYF
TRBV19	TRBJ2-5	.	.	TGTGCCAGTAGTACCTATCTTACCGGGGGACAAGAGACCCAGTACTTC	CASSTYLTGGQETQYF
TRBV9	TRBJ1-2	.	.	TGTGCCAGCAGCGTAGTTAGCTATCCCCAAGCTAACTATGGCTACACCTTC	CASSVVSYPQANYGYTF
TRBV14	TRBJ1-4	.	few	TGTGCCAGCAGCCAGGAACGGCAGGGTGTAGTAACTAATGAAAAACTGTTTTTT	CASSQERQGVVTNEKLFF
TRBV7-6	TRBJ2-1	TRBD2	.	TGTGCCAGCAGCCCCCGACTAGCGGAGAGCTACAATGAGCAGTTCTTC	CASSPRLAESYNEQFF
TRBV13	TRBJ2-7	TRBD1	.	TGTGCCAGCAGCTCCAGGGACAGGGGGCCGGGGGAGCAGTACTTC	CASSSRDRGPGEQYF
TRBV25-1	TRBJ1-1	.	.	TGTGCCAGCAGTGACCTACAGGGTCCCGACACTGAAGCTTTCTTT	CASSDLQGPDTEAFF
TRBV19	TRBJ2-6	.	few	TGTGCCAGTAGAGCGGCCCTCTCTGGGGCCAACGTCCTGACTTTC	CASRAALSGANVLTF
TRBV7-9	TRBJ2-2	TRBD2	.	TGTGCCAGCAGCCCACCGTTGGGCGGGGGGCCGAACACCGGGGAGCTGTTTTTT	CASSPPLGGGPNTGELFF
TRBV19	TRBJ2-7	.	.	TGTGCCAGTAGTCCGTTACAGGGGAGGTACGAGCAGTACTTC	CASSPLQGRYEQYF
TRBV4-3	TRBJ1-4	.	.	TGCGCCAGCAGCCAAGATCAGGGGACTGAAAAACTGTTTTTT	CASSQDQGTEKLFF
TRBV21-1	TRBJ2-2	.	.	TGTGCCAGCAGCAAAGTCGGCAGGCCCGGGGAGCTGTTTTTT	CASSKVGRPGELFF
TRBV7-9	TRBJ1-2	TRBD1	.	TGTGCCAGCAGCTCAGGGGTGGGGGGACAGACTAACTATGGCTACACCTTC	CASSSGVGGQTNYGYTF
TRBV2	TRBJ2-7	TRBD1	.	TGTGCCAGCAGTTGGGACAGGATCTCCTACGAGCAGTACTTC	CASSWDRISYEQYF